This is a list of T cell receptor beta chains from one sample in a study of T cell responses to AZD1222 COVID-19 vaccine. The data were produced by immunoSEQ multiplex PCR, yet TCRdb's version contains in-frame clones alone and is incomplete. The sample contains fewer than 150,000 clones, roughly 90% of which appear only once. This specimen consisted of peripheral blood, obtained on day 0 of AZD1222 vaccination. The origin of the receptors is an adult in good health. Each CDR3 is given with its conserved first and last residue. The order of the fields is J gene, clone size, D gene, V gene, CDR3 DNA, CDR3 protein. A D gene is named only where the DNA matches it firmly. Some rows mark clone size as missing; the rest say once, few, many or name a class of expanded clone.

j_gene: TRBJ2-2
abundance: -
d_gene: -
v_gene: TRBV7-2
CDR3nt: TGTGCCAGCAGCTTAGCTCCGGGACAACGAACCGGGGAGCTGTTTTTT
CDR3aa: CASSLAPGQRTGELFF

j_gene: TRBJ1-1
abundance: -
d_gene: TRBD1
v_gene: TRBV6-2/TRBV6-3
CDR3nt: TGTGCCAGCAGTTACGGGACAGTGGAAGCTTTCTTT
CDR3aa: CASSYGTVEAFF

j_gene: TRBJ2-7
abundance: -
d_gene: -
v_gene: TRBV11-2
CDR3nt: TGTGCCAGCAGCTTAGGGCTGGGCCGCTACGAGCAGTACTTC
CDR3aa: CASSLGLGRYEQYF

j_gene: TRBJ1-5
abundance: -
d_gene: -
v_gene: TRBV19
CDR3nt: TGTGCCAGTAGTATATTCGGACTAGGGGGCAATCAGCCCCAGCATTTT
CDR3aa: CASSIFGLGGNQPQHF

j_gene: TRBJ1-1
abundance: -
d_gene: -
v_gene: TRBV5-1
CDR3nt: TGCGCCAGCAGGTCAGGGGTACGTACTGAAGCTTTCTTT
CDR3aa: CASRSGVRTEAFF

j_gene: TRBJ2-7
abundance: -
d_gene: TRBD2
v_gene: TRBV19
CDR3nt: TGTGCCAGTAGTCCGAGGGCTGGGAGGGACGAGCAGTACTTC
CDR3aa: CASSPRAGRDEQYF

j_gene: TRBJ2-7
abundance: -
d_gene: -
v_gene: TRBV9
CDR3nt: TGTGCCAGCAGCGGAAACGGCTACGAGCAGTACTTC
CDR3aa: CASSGNGYEQYF

j_gene: TRBJ1-3
abundance: -
d_gene: -
v_gene: TRBV7-2
CDR3nt: TGTGCCAGCAGCTTTTGGTCCGGAAACACCATATATTTT
CDR3aa: CASSFWSGNTIYF

j_gene: TRBJ2-7
abundance: once
d_gene: TRBD1
v_gene: TRBV2
CDR3nt: TGTGCCAGCAGCCCGCTCTGGGCAGGGGGTAGTTACGAGCAGTACTTC
CDR3aa: CASSPLWAGGSYEQYF

j_gene: TRBJ2-5
abundance: -
d_gene: TRBD1
v_gene: TRBV6-6
CDR3nt: TGTGCCAGCAAGAGGACAGGGAGCGAAGAGACCCAGTACTTC
CDR3aa: CASKRTGSEETQYF

j_gene: TRBJ2-7
abundance: -
d_gene: -
v_gene: TRBV2
CDR3nt: TGTGCCAGCAGGAGGTCCCCGTCCCGCGGGATCGAGCAGTACTTC
CDR3aa: CASRRSPSRGIEQYF

j_gene: TRBJ1-6
abundance: -
d_gene: -
v_gene: TRBV7-8
CDR3nt: TGTGCCAGCAGCTTAGAGGGACGCAACTATAATTCACCCCTCCACTTT
CDR3aa: CASSLEGRNYNSPLHF

j_gene: TRBJ1-3
abundance: -
d_gene: -
v_gene: TRBV3-1/TRBV3-2
CDR3nt: TGTGCCAGCAGCCGGGGATACTCTGGAAACACCATATATTTT
CDR3aa: CASSRGYSGNTIYF

j_gene: TRBJ2-1
abundance: -
d_gene: TRBD2
v_gene: TRBV3-1/TRBV3-2
CDR3nt: TGTGCCAGCAGCCACCGGCGGGGGGGCTACAATGAGCAGTTCTTC
CDR3aa: CASSHRRGGYNEQFF

j_gene: TRBJ2-5
abundance: -
d_gene: TRBD2
v_gene: TRBV27
CDR3nt: TGTGCCACCAAAGTCCGGCTAGCGGGTCGAGAGACCCAGTACTTC
CDR3aa: CATKVRLAGRETQYF

j_gene: TRBJ1-1
abundance: few
d_gene: -
v_gene: TRBV11-2
CDR3nt: TGTGCCAGCAGCTTAGAGTGGGGCAGGGAGCGTACTGAAGCTTTCTTT
CDR3aa: CASSLEWGRERTEAFF

j_gene: TRBJ2-7
abundance: once
d_gene: -
v_gene: TRBV13
CDR3nt: TGTGCCAGCAGCGCCAGCCAGGCCTACGAGCAGTACTTC
CDR3aa: CASSASQAYEQYF

j_gene: TRBJ2-5
abundance: -
d_gene: -
v_gene: TRBV6-5
CDR3nt: TGTGCCAGCAGTACGGGACGCTCCCAAGAGACCCAGTACTTC
CDR3aa: CASSTGRSQETQYF

j_gene: TRBJ2-7
abundance: -
d_gene: -
v_gene: TRBV18
CDR3nt: TGTGCCAGCTCACTTCAGGGCGGAGGGGGCTCCTACGAGCAGTACTTC
CDR3aa: CASSLQGGGGSYEQYF

j_gene: TRBJ2-3
abundance: -
d_gene: -
v_gene: TRBV11-2
CDR3nt: TGTGCCAGCAGCTTAGTCGGAGATACGCAGTATTTT
CDR3aa: CASSLVGDTQYF

j_gene: TRBJ2-7
abundance: -
d_gene: -
v_gene: TRBV10-1
CDR3nt: TGCGCCAGCAGCAGGGTTTTCTACGAGCAGTACTTC
CDR3aa: CASSRVFYEQYF

j_gene: TRBJ1-1
abundance: -
d_gene: -
v_gene: TRBV9
CDR3nt: TGTGCCAGCAGCGGAGGACAGTTCATGAACACTGAAGCTTTCTTT
CDR3aa: CASSGGQFMNTEAFF

j_gene: TRBJ1-2
abundance: -
d_gene: -
v_gene: TRBV6-4
CDR3nt: TGTGCCAGCAGTGACTTCGGGGGCAGGGGCTACACCTTC
CDR3aa: CASSDFGGRGYTF

j_gene: TRBJ2-7
abundance: -
d_gene: -
v_gene: TRBV27
CDR3nt: TGTGCCAGCAGTTTATCACCTCTCTACGAGCAGTACTTC
CDR3aa: CASSLSPLYEQYF

j_gene: TRBJ1-3
abundance: few
d_gene: -
v_gene: TRBV20-1
CDR3nt: TGCAGTGCTAGTCACAGGGGAAACACCATATATTTT
CDR3aa: CSASHRGNTIYF

j_gene: TRBJ2-5
abundance: -
d_gene: -
v_gene: TRBV5-1
CDR3nt: TGCGCCAGCAGGGGTGAGGGAGCGGGAGAGACCCAGTACTTC
CDR3aa: CASRGEGAGETQYF

j_gene: TRBJ1-5
abundance: -
d_gene: TRBD1
v_gene: TRBV11-2
CDR3nt: TGTGCCAGCAGCTTACAGGGACAGGGCAATCAGCCCCAGCATTTT
CDR3aa: CASSLQGQGNQPQHF

j_gene: TRBJ2-3
abundance: -
d_gene: TRBD2
v_gene: TRBV4-1
CDR3nt: TGCGCCAGCAGCCAACCTCGACTAGCGGGGGCCACAGATACGCAGTATTTT
CDR3aa: CASSQPRLAGATDTQYF

j_gene: TRBJ2-1
abundance: -
d_gene: TRBD2
v_gene: TRBV5-5
CDR3nt: TGTGCCAGCAGCCGCCGACTAGCGGGAGGCGATGAGCAGTTCTTC
CDR3aa: CASSRRLAGGDEQFF

j_gene: TRBJ1-2
abundance: -
d_gene: TRBD1
v_gene: TRBV28
CDR3nt: TGTGCCAGCAGTATCCGGGACAGGGATTACGGCTACACCTTC
CDR3aa: CASSIRDRDYGYTF

j_gene: TRBJ2-5
abundance: -
d_gene: TRBD1
v_gene: TRBV5-1
CDR3nt: TGCGCCAGCAGCAGGGGGCTCCAAGAGACCCAGTACTTC
CDR3aa: CASSRGLQETQYF

j_gene: TRBJ2-5
abundance: once
d_gene: TRBD1
v_gene: TRBV12-5
CDR3nt: TGTGCTAGTGGTTTGGGCACAGGGGGCAAAGAGACCCAGTACTTC
CDR3aa: CASGLGTGGKETQYF

j_gene: TRBJ1-4
abundance: -
d_gene: -
v_gene: TRBV6-2/TRBV6-3
CDR3nt: TGTGCCAGCAGCCAGGGCCATGAAAAACTGTTTTTT
CDR3aa: CASSQGHEKLFF

j_gene: TRBJ2-7
abundance: -
d_gene: TRBD2
v_gene: TRBV10-3
CDR3nt: TGTGCCATCAGTGAGTCGACTAGCGGGACCGATACCTACGAGCAGTACTTC
CDR3aa: CAISESTSGTDTYEQYF

j_gene: TRBJ2-7
abundance: once
d_gene: -
v_gene: TRBV14
CDR3nt: TGTGCCAGCAGCTATACAGGTCCCTACGAGCAGTACTTC
CDR3aa: CASSYTGPYEQYF

j_gene: TRBJ1-2
abundance: -
d_gene: -
v_gene: TRBV19
CDR3nt: TGTGCCAGTAGTCCTCCCTACAGGGCCCTCGTATTCCTCTATGGCTACACCTTC
CDR3aa: CASSPPYRALVFLYGYTF

j_gene: TRBJ2-3
abundance: few
d_gene: TRBD2
v_gene: TRBV5-4
CDR3nt: TGTGCCAGCGCAGTTAGCGGGGCGGGCACAGATACGCAGTATTTT
CDR3aa: CASAVSGAGTDTQYF